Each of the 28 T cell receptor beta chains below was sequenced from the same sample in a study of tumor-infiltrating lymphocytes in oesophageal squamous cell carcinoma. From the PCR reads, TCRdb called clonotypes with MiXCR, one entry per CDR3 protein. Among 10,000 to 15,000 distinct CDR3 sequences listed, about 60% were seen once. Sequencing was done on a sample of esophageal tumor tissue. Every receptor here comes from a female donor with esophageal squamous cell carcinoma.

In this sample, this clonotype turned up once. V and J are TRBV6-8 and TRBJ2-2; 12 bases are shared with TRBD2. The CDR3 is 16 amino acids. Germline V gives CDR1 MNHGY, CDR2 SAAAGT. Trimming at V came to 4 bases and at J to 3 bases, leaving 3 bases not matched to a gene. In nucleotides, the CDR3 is TGTGCCAGCAGTTTCGGACTAGCGGGACACACCGGGGAGCTGTTTTTT. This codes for CASSFGLAGHTGELFF.

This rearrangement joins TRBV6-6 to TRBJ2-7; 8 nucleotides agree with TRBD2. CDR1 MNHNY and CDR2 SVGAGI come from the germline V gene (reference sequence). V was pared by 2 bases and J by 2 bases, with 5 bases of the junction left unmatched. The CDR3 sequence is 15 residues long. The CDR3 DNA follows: TGTGCCAGCAGTTACAAGCGGGAGCCCACCTACGAGCAGTACTTC. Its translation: CASSYKREPTYEQYF.

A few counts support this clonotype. The CDR3 here is CASSFSTWAGNEQFF. For the CDR3, the DNA is TGTGCCAGCAGTTTCTCAACATGGGCCGGGAATGAGCAGTTCTTC. V and J are TRBV7-2 and TRBJ2-5; D call uncertain. The end of the DNA is better explained by TRBJ2-1, so the J call may be wrong. The germline CDR1 and CDR2 sequences are SGHTA and FQGNSA. The CDR3 contains 15 residues.

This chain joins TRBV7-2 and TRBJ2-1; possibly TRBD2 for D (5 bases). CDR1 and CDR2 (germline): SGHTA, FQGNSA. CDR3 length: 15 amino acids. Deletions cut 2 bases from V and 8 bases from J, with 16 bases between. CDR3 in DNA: TGTGCCAGCAGCTTATCACTAGAGCGGCGGCATGAGCAGTTCTTC. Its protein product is CASSLSLERRHEQFF.

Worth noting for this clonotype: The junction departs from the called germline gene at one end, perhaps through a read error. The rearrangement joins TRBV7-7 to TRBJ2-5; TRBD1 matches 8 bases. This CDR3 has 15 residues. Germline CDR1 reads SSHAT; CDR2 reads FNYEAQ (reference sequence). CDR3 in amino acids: CASSLFQGAGETQYF. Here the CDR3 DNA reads TGTGCTAGCAGCTTATTCCAGGGGGCCGGAGAGACCCAGTACTTC.

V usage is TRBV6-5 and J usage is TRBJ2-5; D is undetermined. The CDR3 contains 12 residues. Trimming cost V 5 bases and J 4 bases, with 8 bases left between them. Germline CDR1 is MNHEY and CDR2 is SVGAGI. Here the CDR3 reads CASSGVGETQYF. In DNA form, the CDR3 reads TGTGCCAGCAGTGGAGTAGGAGAGACCCAGTACTTC.

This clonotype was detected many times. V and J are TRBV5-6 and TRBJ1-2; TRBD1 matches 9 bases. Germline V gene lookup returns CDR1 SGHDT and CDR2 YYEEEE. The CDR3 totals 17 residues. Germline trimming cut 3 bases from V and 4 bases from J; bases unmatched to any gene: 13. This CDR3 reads CASSSDRGLLGSYGYTF. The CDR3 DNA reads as TGTGCCAGCAGCTCGGACAGGGGACTGTTAGGAAGCTATGGCTACACCTTC. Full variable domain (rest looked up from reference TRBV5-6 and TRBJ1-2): DAGVTQSPTHLIKTRGQQVTLRCSPKSGHDTVSWYQQALGQGPQFIFQYYEEEERQRGNFPDRFSGHQFPNYSSELNVNALLLGDSALYLCASSSDRGLLGSYGYTFGSGTRLTVV.

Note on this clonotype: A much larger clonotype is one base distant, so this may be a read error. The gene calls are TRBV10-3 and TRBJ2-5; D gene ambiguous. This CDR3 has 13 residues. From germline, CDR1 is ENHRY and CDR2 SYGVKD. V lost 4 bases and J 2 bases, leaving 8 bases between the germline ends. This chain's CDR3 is CAISARQQETQYF. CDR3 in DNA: TGTGCCATCAGTGCAAGGCAACAAGAGACCCAGTACTTC.

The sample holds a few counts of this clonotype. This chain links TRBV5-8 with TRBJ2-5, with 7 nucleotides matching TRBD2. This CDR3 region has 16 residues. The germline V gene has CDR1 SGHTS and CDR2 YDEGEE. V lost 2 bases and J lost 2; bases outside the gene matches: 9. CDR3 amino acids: CASSLGSSGSQETQYF. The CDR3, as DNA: TGTGCCAGCAGCTTAGGGAGTAGCGGGTCTCAAGAGACCCAGTACTTC. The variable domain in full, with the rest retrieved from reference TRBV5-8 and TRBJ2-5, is EAGVTQSPTHLIKTRGQQATLRCSPISGHTSVYWYQQALGLGLQFLLWYDEGEERNRGNFPPRFSGRQFPNYSSELNVNALELEDSALYLCASSLGSSGSQETQYFGPGTRLLVL.

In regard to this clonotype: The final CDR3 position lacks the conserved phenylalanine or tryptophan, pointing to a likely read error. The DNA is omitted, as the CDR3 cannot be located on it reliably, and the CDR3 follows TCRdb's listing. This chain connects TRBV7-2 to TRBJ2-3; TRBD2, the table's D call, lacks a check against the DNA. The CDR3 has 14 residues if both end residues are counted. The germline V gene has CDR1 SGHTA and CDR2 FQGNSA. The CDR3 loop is CASSLTSIEQFFGP.

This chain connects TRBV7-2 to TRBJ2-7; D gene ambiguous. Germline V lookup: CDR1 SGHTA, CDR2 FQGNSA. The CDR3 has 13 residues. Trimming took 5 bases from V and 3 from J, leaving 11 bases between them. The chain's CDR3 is CASSPRARYEQYF. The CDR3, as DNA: TGTGCCAGCAGCCCCCGGGCGCGCTACGAGCAGTACTTC.

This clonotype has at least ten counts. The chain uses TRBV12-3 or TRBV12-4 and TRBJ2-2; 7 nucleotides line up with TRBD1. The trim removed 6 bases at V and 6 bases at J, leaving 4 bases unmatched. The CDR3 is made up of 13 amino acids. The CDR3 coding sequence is TGTGCCAGCAGCCGACAGGGAGCCGGGGAGCTGTTTTTT. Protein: CASSRQGAGELFF.

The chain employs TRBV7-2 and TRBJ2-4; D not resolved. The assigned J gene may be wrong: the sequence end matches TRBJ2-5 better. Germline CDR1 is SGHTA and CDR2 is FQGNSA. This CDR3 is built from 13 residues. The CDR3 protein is CASSPTQTETQYF. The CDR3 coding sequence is TGTGCCAGCAGTCCTACTCAGACGGAGACCCAGTACTTC.

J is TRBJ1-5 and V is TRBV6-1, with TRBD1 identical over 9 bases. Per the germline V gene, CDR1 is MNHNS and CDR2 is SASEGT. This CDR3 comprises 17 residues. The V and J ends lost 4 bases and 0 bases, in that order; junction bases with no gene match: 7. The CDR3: CASSAGTGHYSNQPQHF. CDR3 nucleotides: TGTGCCAGCAGTGCCGGGACAGGGCACTATAGCAATCAGCCCCAGCATTTT.

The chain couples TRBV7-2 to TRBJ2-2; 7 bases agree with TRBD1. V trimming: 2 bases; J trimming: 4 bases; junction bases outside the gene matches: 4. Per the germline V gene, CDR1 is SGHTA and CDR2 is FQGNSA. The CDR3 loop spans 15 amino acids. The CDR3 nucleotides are TGTGCCAGCAGCTTAAGGGGGCGGATCACCGGGGAGCTGTTTTTT. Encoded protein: CASSLRGRITGELFF.

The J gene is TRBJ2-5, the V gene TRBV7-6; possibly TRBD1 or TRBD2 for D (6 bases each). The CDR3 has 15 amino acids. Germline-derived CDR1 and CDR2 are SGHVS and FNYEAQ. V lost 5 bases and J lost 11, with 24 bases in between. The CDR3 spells CASSGRQGRYNEQYF. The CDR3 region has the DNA TGTGCCAGCAGCGGACGGCAGGGGAGGTACAATGAGCAGTACTTC.

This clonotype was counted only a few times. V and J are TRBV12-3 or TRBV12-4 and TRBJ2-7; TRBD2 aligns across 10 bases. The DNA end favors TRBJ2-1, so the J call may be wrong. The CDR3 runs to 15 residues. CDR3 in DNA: TGTGCCAGCAGTCCGAGAGCGGGAGGGCCGGATGAGCAGTTCTTC. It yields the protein CASSPRAGGPDEQFF.

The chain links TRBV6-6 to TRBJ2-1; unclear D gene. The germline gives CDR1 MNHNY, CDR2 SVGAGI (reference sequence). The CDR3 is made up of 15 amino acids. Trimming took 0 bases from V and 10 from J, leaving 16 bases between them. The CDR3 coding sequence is TGTGCCAGCAGTTACTCGATGAGTGGTGTGGAAGAGCAGTTCTTC. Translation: CASSYSMSGVEEQFF.

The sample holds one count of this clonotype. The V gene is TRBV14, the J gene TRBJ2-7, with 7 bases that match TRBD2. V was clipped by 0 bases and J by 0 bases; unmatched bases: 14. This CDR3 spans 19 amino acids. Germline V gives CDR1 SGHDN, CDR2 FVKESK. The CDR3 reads CASSQDAPFGSGVSYEQYF. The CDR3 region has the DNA TGTGCCAGCAGCCAAGATGCCCCCTTTGGGAGCGGGGTCTCCTACGAGCAGTACTTC.

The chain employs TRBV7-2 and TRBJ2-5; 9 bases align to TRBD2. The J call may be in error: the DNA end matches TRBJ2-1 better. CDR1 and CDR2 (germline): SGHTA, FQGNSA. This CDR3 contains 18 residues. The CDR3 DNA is TGTACCAGCAGCTCCTCCCTGCGACTAGCGGAGACCTACAATGAGCAGTTCTTC. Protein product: CTSSSSLRLAETYNEQFF.

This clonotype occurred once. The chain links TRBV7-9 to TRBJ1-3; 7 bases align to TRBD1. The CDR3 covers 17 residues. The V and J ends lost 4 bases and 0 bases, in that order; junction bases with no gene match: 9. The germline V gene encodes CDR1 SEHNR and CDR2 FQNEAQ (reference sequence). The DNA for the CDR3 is TGTGCCAGCAGCTCGATCCTCGACAGGGCCTCTGGAAACACCATATATTTT. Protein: CASSSILDRASGNTIYF.

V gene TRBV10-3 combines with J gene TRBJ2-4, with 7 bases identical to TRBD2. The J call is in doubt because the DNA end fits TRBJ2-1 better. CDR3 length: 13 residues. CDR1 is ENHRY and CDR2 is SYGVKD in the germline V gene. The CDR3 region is CATGGLTYNEQFF. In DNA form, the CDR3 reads TGTGCCACTGGGGGACTAACCTACAATGAGCAGTTCTTC.

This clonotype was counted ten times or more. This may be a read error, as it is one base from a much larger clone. The CDR3 region is CASSLVYEQYF. The CDR3, as DNA: TGTGCCAGCAGCTTAGTCTATGAGCAGTACTTC. This chain connects TRBV7-2 to TRBJ2-5, with D hard to call. Germline V gene sequence: CDR1 SGHTA, CDR2 FQGNSA. V dropped 1 base and J dropped 11 bases, with 8 bases sitting between them. This CDR3 has 11 residues. Complete variable domain (other parts from reference TRBV7-2 and TRBJ2-5): GAGVSQSPSNKVTEKGKDVELRCDPISGHTALYWYRQSLGQGLEFLIYFQGNSAPDKSGLPSDRFSAERTGGSVSTLTIQRTQQEDSAVYLCASSLVYEQYFGPGTRLLVL.

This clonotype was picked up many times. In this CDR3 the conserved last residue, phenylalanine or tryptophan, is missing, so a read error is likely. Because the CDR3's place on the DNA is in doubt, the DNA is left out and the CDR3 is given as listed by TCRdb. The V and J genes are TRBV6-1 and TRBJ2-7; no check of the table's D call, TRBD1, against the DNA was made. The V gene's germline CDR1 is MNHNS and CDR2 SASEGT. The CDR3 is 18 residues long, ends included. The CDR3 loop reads CASRAPGEWLNYGYTFGS.

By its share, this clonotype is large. CDR3 in DNA: TGTGCCAGCAGCGAGGACAGGGGGTATACTGAAGCTTTCTTT. It codes for CASSEDRGYTEAFF. The chain is built from TRBV11-2 and TRBJ1-1, with 10 bases lining up with TRBD1. The V segment lost 5 bases and the J segment 5 bases; nucleotides outside the gene matches: 5. This CDR3 contains 14 residues. Germline CDR1 is SGHAT and CDR2 is FQNNGV.

The CDR3 loop is CASSQVSGPQETQYF. CDR3 sequence (DNA): TGCGCCAGCAGCCAAGTGTCCGGGCCCCAAGAGACCCAGTACTTC. This chain links TRBV4-1 with TRBJ2-5; D unresolved. The length of the CDR3 is 15 residues. Germline V gene data show CDR1 as MGHRA and CDR2 as YSYEKL. With 1 base removed from V and 1 base from J, the gap between germline ends came to 10 bases.

The CDR3 reads CASSLGSNYEQYF. CDR3 DNA: TGTGCCAGCAGCTTAGGGTCAAACTACGAGCAGTACTTC. V usage is TRBV7-6 and J usage is TRBJ2-5; unclear D gene. The J call may be wrong; the DNA end is better matched by TRBJ2-7. Germline V lookup: CDR1 SGHVS, CDR2 FNYEAQ. This CDR3 is built from 13 residues.

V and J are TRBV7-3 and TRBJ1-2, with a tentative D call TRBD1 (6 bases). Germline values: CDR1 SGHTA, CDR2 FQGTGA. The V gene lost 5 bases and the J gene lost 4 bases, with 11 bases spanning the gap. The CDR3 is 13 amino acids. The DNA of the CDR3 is TGTGCCAGCAGCCAAAAGGGGGGCTATGGCTACACCTTC. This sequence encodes CASSQKGGYGYTF.